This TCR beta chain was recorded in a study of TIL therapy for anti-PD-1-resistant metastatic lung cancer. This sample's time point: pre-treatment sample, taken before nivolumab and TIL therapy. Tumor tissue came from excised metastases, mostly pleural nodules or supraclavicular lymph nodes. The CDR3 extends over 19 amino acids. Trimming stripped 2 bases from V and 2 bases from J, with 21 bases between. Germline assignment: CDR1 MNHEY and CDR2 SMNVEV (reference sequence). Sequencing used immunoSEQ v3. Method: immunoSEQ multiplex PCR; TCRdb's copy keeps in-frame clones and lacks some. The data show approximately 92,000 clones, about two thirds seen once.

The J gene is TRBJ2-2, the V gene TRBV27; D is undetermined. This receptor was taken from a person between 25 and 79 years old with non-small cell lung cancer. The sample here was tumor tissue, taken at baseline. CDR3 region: CASSLLPPTNSENTGELFF. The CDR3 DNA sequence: TGTGCCAGCAGTTTACTCCCCCCTACAAATTCAGAAAACACCGGGGAGCTGTTTTTT.